This record covers a single T cell receptor (beta chain). Profiled with immunoSEQ multiplex PCR; TCRdb holds only in-frame clones, not every one. The sample lists over 450,000 clones, about four fifths occurring once. The data stem from a study of shared T cell receptors in the human thymus. Trimming took 5 bases from V and 6 from J; bases not matched to a gene: 11. The CDR3 runs 16 residues. In germline, CDR1 is MNHEY, CDR2 SMNVEV (reference sequence). These data were also reused for a study on human thymus T cells. That source reports: In unrelated individuals, thymic repertoires overlapped highly, according to related research.

V usage is TRBV27 and J usage is TRBJ2-2; 8 positions agree with TRBD1. The source of this sequence is a boy under three years old with a congenital heart defect. The sample was thymocytes. Here the CDR3 DNA reads TGTGCCAGCAGTACCGACAGGGGATTCGGGGCCGGGGAGCTGTTTTTT. It is translated as CASSTDRGFGAGELFF.